This T cell receptor (beta chain) comes out of a study of blood T cell repertoires in COVID-19. Germline values: CDR1 SGHRS, CDR2 YFSETQ. The CDR3 is made up of 18 amino acids. V gave up 4 bases and J gave up 0 bases; unmatched junction bases: 8. Recovered Cohort 3 donors showed two negative PCRs, clearance, or symptom resolution. Repertoires were generated with immunoSEQ multiplex PCR, while TCRdb's copy carries only in-frame clones and drops some. The table has 310,000 or so clones, 85% to 90% seen once. This receptor was identified in a woman between 18 and 29 years old who had recovered from COVID-19. The V call is TRBV5-1, the J call TRBJ2-6, with 9 bases fitting TRBD1. The sequencing input was PBMCs or T cells enriched from blood (not recorded which). This CDR3 is CASSTRTGEISGANVLTF. CDR3 bases: TGCGCCAGCAGCACAAGGACAGGGGAAATCTCTGGGGCCAACGTCCTGACTTTC.